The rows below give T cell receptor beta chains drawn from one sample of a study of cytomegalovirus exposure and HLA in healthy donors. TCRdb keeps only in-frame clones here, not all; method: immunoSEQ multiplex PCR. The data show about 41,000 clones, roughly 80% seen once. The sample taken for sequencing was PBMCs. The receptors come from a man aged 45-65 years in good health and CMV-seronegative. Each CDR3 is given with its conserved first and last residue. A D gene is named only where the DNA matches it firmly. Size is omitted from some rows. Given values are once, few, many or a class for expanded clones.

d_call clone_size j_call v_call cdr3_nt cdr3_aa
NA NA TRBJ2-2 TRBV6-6 TGTGCCAGCACACAACCTAGCAAAAACACCGGGGAGCTGTTTTTT CASTQPSKNTGELFF
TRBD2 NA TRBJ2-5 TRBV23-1 TGCGCCAGCAGTCAAGGTAGCGGGGAGACCCAGTACTTC CASSQGSGETQYF
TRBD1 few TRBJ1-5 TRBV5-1 TGCGCCAGCAGCTCAATTAATATACCACCCCGGGACAGATATAGCAATCAGCCCCAGCATTTT CASSSINIPPRDRYSNQPQHF
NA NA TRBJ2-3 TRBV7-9 TGTGCCAGCAGCTTAGCCGAGCTGACAGATACGCAGTATTTT CASSLAELTDTQYF
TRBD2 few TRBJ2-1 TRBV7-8 TGTGCCAGCAGCTTAGGAGCGGGGGGGCTTGAGCAGTTCTTC CASSLGAGGLEQFF
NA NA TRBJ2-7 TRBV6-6 TGTGCCAGCAGTAAAATGGGAGGTCGCGAGCAGTACTTC CASSKMGGREQYF
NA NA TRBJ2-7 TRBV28 TGTGCCAGCAGGGGGCCGGCCTACGAGCAGTACTTC CASRGPAYEQYF
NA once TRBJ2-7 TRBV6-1 TGTGCCAGCAGTGAAGGTGTGGGGCTCTCCTACGAGCAGTACTTC CASSEGVGLSYEQYF
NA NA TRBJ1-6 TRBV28 TGTGCCAGCAGTTTAAGACAGCTTGCCGCACCCCTCCACTTT CASSLRQLAAPLHF
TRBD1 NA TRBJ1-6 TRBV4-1 TGCGCCAGCAGCCAACCCGGGACAGGGAGGCGTAATAATTCACCCCTCCACTTT CASSQPGTGRRNNSPLHF
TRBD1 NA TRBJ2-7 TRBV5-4 TGTGCCAGCACCATGGACAGGTCCTACGAGCAGTACTTC CASTMDRSYEQYF
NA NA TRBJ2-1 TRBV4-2 TGTGCCAGCAGCCGGGAGGTAGCCTACAATGAGCAGTTCTTC CASSREVAYNEQFF
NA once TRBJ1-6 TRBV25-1 TGTGCCAGCAGCCAAGGGGGTGATTCACCCCTCCACTTT CASSQGGDSPLHF
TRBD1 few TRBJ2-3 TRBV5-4 TGTGCCAGCAGCTTAGTGAGGGACAGTAGCACAGATACGCAGTATTTT CASSLVRDSSTDTQYF
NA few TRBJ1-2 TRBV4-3 TGCGCCAGCAGCCAAGACTGGAACGGGAACTATGGCTACACCTTC CASSQDWNGNYGYTF
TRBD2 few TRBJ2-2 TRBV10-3 TGTGCCATCAGTGGGGACGTCGGGGTAGCGGGAGCGGGCACCGGGGAGCTGTTTTTT CAISGDVGVAGAGTGELFF
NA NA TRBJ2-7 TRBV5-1 TGCGCCAGCAGCTTGTCCGCTCGGTCCTACGAGCAGTACTTC CASSLSARSYEQYF
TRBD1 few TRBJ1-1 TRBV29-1 TGCAGCGTAGGGACAGGGGGCCGCGAAGCTTTCTTT CSVGTGGREAFF
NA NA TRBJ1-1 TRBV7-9 TGTTCCAGCAGCTCCCGTTGGAACACTGAAGCTTTCTTT CSSSSRWNTEAFF
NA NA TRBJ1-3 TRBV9 TGTGCCAGCAGCGTAGCCGCAGGGGCCGGAAACACCATATATTTT CASSVAAGAGNTIYF
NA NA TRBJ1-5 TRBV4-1 TGCGCCAGCAGCCAAGAGTACACAGATCAGCCCCAGCATTTT CASSQEYTDQPQHF
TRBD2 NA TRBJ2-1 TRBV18 TGTGCCAGCTCACCACCTCAGCGGGAGAGGGCTGAGCAGTTCTTC CASSPPQRERAEQFF
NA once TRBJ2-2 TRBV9 TGTGCCAGCAGCGTAGTCCCACGGGGTACCGGGGAGCTGTTTTTT CASSVVPRGTGELFF
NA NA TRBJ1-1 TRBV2 TGTGCCAGCAGTGAAATGCTGCGTGAAGCTTTCTTT CASSEMLREAFF
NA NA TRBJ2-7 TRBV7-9 TGTGCCAGCAGCGTTACAGGGACCTACGAGCAGTACTTC CASSVTGTYEQYF
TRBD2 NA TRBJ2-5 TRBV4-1 TGCGCCAGCAGCCAAGTTCCGGGACAGAGGGGACTAGCGGCAAAAGTTTGGGAGACCCAGTACTTC CASSQVPGQRGLAAKVWETQYF
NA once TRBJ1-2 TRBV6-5 TGTGCCAGCAGTTACGGTCCGGGGAACGGCTACACCTTC CASSYGPGNGYTF
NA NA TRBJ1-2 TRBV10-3 TGTGCCATCAGTGGGGCGGACAGATACTATGGCTACACCTTC CAISGADRYYGYTF
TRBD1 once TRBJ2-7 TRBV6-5 TGTGCCAGCAGAGACAGGGGAACCTACGAGCAGTACTTC CASRDRGTYEQYF
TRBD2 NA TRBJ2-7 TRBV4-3 TGCGCCAGCAGCCAAGATGAGGGAGGGTACGAGCAGTACTTC CASSQDEGGYEQYF
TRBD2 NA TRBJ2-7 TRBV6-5 TGTGCCAGCAGTAGTACTAGCGGGAGTTCCTACGAGCAGTACTTC CASSSTSGSSYEQYF
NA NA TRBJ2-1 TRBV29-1 TGCAGCGTTGTTGGTCAGTTCAATGAGCAGTTCTTC CSVVGQFNEQFF
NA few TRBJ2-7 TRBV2 TGTGCCAGCAGTTGGGACACTACCTCCTACGAGCAGTACTTC CASSWDTTSYEQYF
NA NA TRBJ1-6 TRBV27 TGTGCCAGCGGGGAGAAGGACCTCTATAATTCACCCCTCCACTTT CASGEKDLYNSPLHF
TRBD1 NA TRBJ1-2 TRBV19 TGTGCCAGTAGTATGGAACCCTTACTCAGGGGGACTGGCTACACCTTC CASSMEPLLRGTGYTF
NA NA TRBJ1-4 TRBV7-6 TGTGCCAGCAGCGCCAGGGGTGAAAAACTGTTTTTT CASSARGEKLFF